This TCR beta chain was found in a study of shared clonotypes between healthy human individuals. Overall study: Donor composition was a couple of women and three men, aged 18 to 49. General study results and limits: Depth of sequencing was expected to influence donor clonotype sharing. Of the naive CD4 clonotypes, approximately 5% were shared across several donors.

Only in-frame clones appear in the TCRdb table, and some are missing; sequencing was by immunoSEQ multiplex PCR. This table holds 550,000 to 850,000 clones, 72% found once. With respect to this clone: Its target is unknown.

The germline V gene has CDR1 MNHEY and CDR2 SMNVEV (reference sequence). Trimming left V 5 bases short and J 7 bases short, with 14 bases between. The CDR3 spans 14 residues. Free of recent acute infections or vaccinations, the donors were healthy HIV-negative adults. V usage is TRBV27 and J usage is TRBJ2-2, with D possibly being TRBD2 (5 bases). The receptor's source is a woman in her thirties in good health. The specimen sequenced was memory CD4+ T cells sorted from blood. Subset: CD45RA-negative fraction. Written as DNA, the CDR3 is TGTGCCAGCAGTGTTTCCGGGGAAATCGGGGAGCTGTTTTTT. This sequence encodes CASSVSGEIGELFF.